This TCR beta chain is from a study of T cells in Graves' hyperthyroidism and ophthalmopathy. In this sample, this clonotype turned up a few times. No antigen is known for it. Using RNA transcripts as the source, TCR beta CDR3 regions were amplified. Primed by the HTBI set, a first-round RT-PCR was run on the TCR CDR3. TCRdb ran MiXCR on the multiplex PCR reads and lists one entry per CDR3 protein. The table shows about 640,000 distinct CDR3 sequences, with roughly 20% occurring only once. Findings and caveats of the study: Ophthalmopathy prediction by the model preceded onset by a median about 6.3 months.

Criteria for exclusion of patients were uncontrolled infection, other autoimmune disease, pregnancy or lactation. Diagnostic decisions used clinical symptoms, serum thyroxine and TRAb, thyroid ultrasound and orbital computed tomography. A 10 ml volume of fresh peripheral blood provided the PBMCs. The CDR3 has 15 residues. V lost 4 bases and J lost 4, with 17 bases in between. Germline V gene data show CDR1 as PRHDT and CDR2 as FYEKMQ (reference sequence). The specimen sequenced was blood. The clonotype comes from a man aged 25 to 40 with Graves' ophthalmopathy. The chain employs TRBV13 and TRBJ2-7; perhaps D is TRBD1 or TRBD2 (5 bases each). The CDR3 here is CASSSAGTGKYEQYF. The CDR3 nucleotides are TGTGCCAGCAGCTCTGCCGGGACCGGGAAATACGAGCAGTACTTC.